The 17 T cell receptor beta chains listed next were all sequenced from one sample in a study of Graves' ophthalmopathy and Graves' hyperthyroidism. The authors amplified TCR beta CDR3 regions from RNA transcripts. A first-round RT-PCR used HTBI primers, followed by a second-round multiplex PCR. TCRdb passed the multiplex PCR reads through MiXCR, listing each CDR3 protein once. The profile shows around 1.1 million distinct CDR3 sequences, about 40% of them singletons. Specimen: peripheral blood or thyroid tissue (not recorded which). These TCRs come from an adult man with Graves' hyperthyroidism.

This clonotype has just a few counts. The genes are TRBV6-5 and TRBJ1-4; the D gene is possibly TRBD1 (6 bases). This CDR3 spans 13 amino acids. CDR1 and CDR2 from the germline V gene are MNHEY and SVGAGI. V lost 7 bases, J lost 10 bases, and 16 bases lay in between. The CDR3 DNA reads TGTGCCAGCACCCAGATTCGGGGGGCAAAACTGTTTTTT. It is translated as CASTQIRGAKLFF.

Comment on this clonotype: Relative to the germline gene, one junction end is altered; a read error may explain this. The chain carries TRBV7-9 and TRBJ1-1; possible D gene TRBD1, 6 bases. The germline CDR1 and CDR2 sequences are SEHNR and FQNEAQ (reference sequence). This CDR3 has 14 amino acids. The CDR3 sequence: CASSLEGGHTEVFF. The CDR3 DNA reads TGTGCCAGCAGCTTAGAAGGGGGGCACACTGAAGTTTTCTTT. The full variable domain, in which reference TRBV7-9 and TRBJ1-1 provide the parts outside the CDR3, is DTGVSQNPRHKITKRGQNVTFRCDPISEHNRLYWYRQTLGQGPEFLTYFQNEAQLEKSRLLSDRFSAERPKGSFSTLEIQRTEQGDSAMYLCASSLEGGHTEVFFGQGTRLTVV.

The CDR3 protein is CASSLGGQGKYEQYF. CDR3 bases: TGTGCCAGCAGTTTAGGAGGACAGGGGAAGTACGAGCAGTACTTC. The gene calls are TRBV12-3 or TRBV12-4 and TRBJ2-7; 9 bases fit TRBD1. Trimming cost V 1 base and J 4 bases; bases outside gene matches: 5. The CDR3 runs to 15 residues.

A word on this clonotype: Being one base from a much bigger clone, this may be a read error. The chain uses TRBV19 and TRBJ1-5, with D unclear. Germline V gene lookup returns CDR1 LNHDA and CDR2 SQIVND (reference sequence). The CDR3 totals 18 residues. CDR3 nucleotides: TGTGCCATTAGTATAGATCGGCCGGCCGTCGTGGGCAATCAGCCCCAGCATTTT. It is translated as CAISIDRPAVVGNQPQHF. Full variable domain (remainder filled in from reference TRBV19 and TRBJ1-5): DGGITQSPKYLFRKEGQNVTLSCEQNLNHDAMYWYRQDPGQGLRLIYYSQIVNDFQKGDIAEGYSVSREKKESFPLTVTSAQKNPTAFYLCAISIDRPAVVGNQPQHFGDGTRLSIL.

DNA for the CDR3: TGCAGTGCCGAAGGGACTAGCGGAGATACGCAGTATTTT. This gives the protein CSAEGTSGDTQYF. This rearrangement joins TRBV20-1 to TRBJ2-3, with 11 bases that match TRBD2. CDR3 size: 13 residues. Germline V lookup: CDR1 DFQATT, CDR2 SNEGSKA (reference sequence). Unmatched junction bases numbered 4, after V lost 6 bases and J lost 5 bases.

There are many counts of this clonotype. The chain uses TRBV6-6 and TRBJ1-6; no firm D call. V lost 0 bases to trimming and J lost 0 bases, with 3 bases between them. Germline V gene data show CDR1 as MNHNY and CDR2 as SVGAGI (reference sequence). The CDR3 has 15 amino acids. The CDR3 nucleotides read TGTGCCAGCAGTTACTCGAGCTCCTATAATTCACCCCTCCACTTT. Residues: CASSYSSSYNSPLHF.

As concerns this clonotype: Since a much larger clone is just one base distant, this may be a read error. The rearrangement links TRBV7-8 to TRBJ2-2; D gene unclear. CDR3 length equals 13 residues. Per the germline V gene, CDR1 is SGHVS and CDR2 is FQNEAQ. Trimming stripped 7 bases from V and 2 bases from J, with 8 bases between. The CDR3 sequence: CASTNYNTGELFF. The CDR3 DNA follows: TGTGCCAGCACCAACTACAACACCGGGGAGCTGTTTTTT.

This clonotype was counted a single time. One end of the junction is discordant with germline, which a read error may explain. The V call is TRBV7-2, the J call TRBJ2-7, with 8 bases that match TRBD2. CDR1 SGHTA and CDR2 FQGNSA come from the germline V gene. The CDR3 loop spans 12 amino acids. CDR3 residues: CASSGGRYEQYF. The DNA for the CDR3 is TGCGCCAGCAGCGGGGGTCGCTACGAGCAGTACTTC.

This clonotype was picked up many times. The chain couples TRBV7-2 to TRBJ1-5; D unresolved. V lost 2 bases and J lost 1, with 3 bases in between. Germline CDR1 and CDR2: SGHTA and FQGNSA. The CDR3 is 13 residues long. The CDR3: CASSLKSNQPQHF. As DNA, the CDR3 is TGTGCCAGCAGCTTAAAGAGCAATCAGCCCCAGCATTTT. The entire variable domain, with the rest obtained from reference TRBV7-2 and TRBJ1-5, is as follows: GAGVSQSPSNKVTEKGKDVELRCDPISGHTALYWYRQSLGQGLEFLIYFQGNSAPDKSGLPSDRFSAERTGGSVSTLTIQRTQQEDSAVYLCASSLKSNQPQHFGDGTRLSIL.

The CDR3, as DNA: TGTGCCAGCAGCTTCCCGACTGGGACTTGGTGGGGCGAGCAGTACTTC. The encoded protein is CASSFPTGTWWGEQYF. The chain links TRBV7-9 to TRBJ2-7; D is possibly TRBD2 (6 bases). The germline V gene encodes CDR1 SEHNR and CDR2 FQNEAQ (reference sequence). V lost 3 bases and J 6 bases, leaving 21 bases between the germline ends. The CDR3 has 16 amino acids.

This clonotype was picked up a small number of times. This rearrangement joins TRBV5-6 to TRBJ1-5; D is possibly TRBD1 (5 bases). Trimming shortened V by 1 base and J by 6 bases, and 14 bases separated the two germline ends. The length of the CDR3 is 15 residues. Germline loops: CDR1 SGHDT, CDR2 YYEEEE. The DNA for the CDR3 is TGTGCCAGCAGCTTGAGATCTGTGGGGGTTCAGCCCCAGCATTTT. Its translation is CASSLRSVGVQPQHF.

V and J are TRBV7-2 and TRBJ2-2; 8 nucleotides line up with TRBD1. CDR3 length: 17 residues. Germline-derived CDR1 and CDR2 are SGHTA and FQGNSA. Losses at the gene ends were 4 bases for V and 5 bases for J; bases not matched to a gene: 12. Written as DNA, the CDR3 is TGTGCCAGCAGCTACGAGGGGAGGACAGGGCTAACCGGGGAGCTGTTTTTT. Protein product: CASSYEGRTGLTGELFF.

This clonotype has just a few counts. This chain uses TRBV27 with TRBJ1-1; D uncertain. CDR3 length: 12 residues. The germline CDR1 and CDR2 sequences are MNHEY and SMNVEV (reference sequence). Trimming shortened V by 5 bases and J by 5 bases, and 9 bases separated the two germline ends. The CDR3 here is CASSGVGTEAFF. DNA of the CDR3: TGTGCCAGCAGTGGGGTGGGGACTGAAGCTTTCTTT.

This clonotype was counted between two and nine times. This chain links TRBV6-5 with TRBJ1-5, with TRBD1 matching 7 bases. Germline CDR1 MNHEY, CDR2 SVGAGI. V was pared by 10 bases and J by 7 bases, with 13 bases of the junction left unmatched. The CDR3 runs 14 residues. The CDR3 DNA follows: TGTGCCACGCGCGAGGGACAGTTGGGACAGCCCCAGCATTTT. Residues: CATREGQLGQPQHF.

The V gene is TRBV10-3, the J gene TRBJ1-1; 8 nucleotides align to TRBD1. From germline, CDR1 is ENHRY and CDR2 SYGVKD. J lost 1 base, V lost 7 bases, and 2 bases had no gene match. CDR3 length equals 13 residues. The CDR3 sequence: CAITTGANTEAFF. CDR3 bases: TGTGCCATCACGACAGGGGCGAACACTGAAGCTTTCTTT.

This sequence joins TRBV7-2 and TRBJ1-4, with TRBD1 matching over 11 bases. The CDR3 runs 15 residues. CDR1 SGHTA and CDR2 FQGNSA come from the germline V gene. The junction had 7 bases not matched to a gene; V was cut back by 5 bases and J by 8 bases. The CDR3: CASSKTGTGGEKLFF. As DNA, the CDR3 is TGTGCCAGCAGCAAAACCGGGACAGGGGGGGAAAAACTGTTTTTT.

The table lists this clonotype with a few counts. The chain has TRBV6-1 and TRBJ1-5, with 10 nucleotides matching TRBD1. The V gene's germline CDR1 is MNHNS and CDR2 SASEGT. V lost 5 bases to trimming and J lost 11 bases; unmatched junction nucleotides: 9. The CDR3 length is 14 residues. The CDR3 loop reads CASSSGQGGWAQHF. In nucleotides, the CDR3 is TGTGCCAGCAGTTCCGGACAGGGGGGTTGGGCCCAGCATTTT.